This entry features one TCR beta chain sequence. V shed 5 bases and J 0 bases; nucleotides not matched to a gene: 12. The CDR3 is 19 residues long. In germline, CDR1 is LNHNV, CDR2 YYDKDF (reference sequence). Study members were between about 18 and 95 years old and lived in 20 to 30 US regions. Participant-reported clinical history was the basis for cohort assignment. Generated by immunoSEQ multiplex PCR, the TCRdb table keeps only in-frame clones and is missing some. Of approximately 390,000 clones in the sample, roughly 90% were seen once. This record belongs to a study of blood T cell repertoires in COVID-19.

The sample was PBMCs or T cells enriched from blood (not recorded which). This TCR derives from a woman aged 40 to 49 with acute COVID-19. The chain has TRBV15 and TRBJ1-3; 11 bases line up with TRBD1. CDR3 coding DNA: TGTGCCACCAGCGGGTCCCGGGACAGGGGGAGCATCTCTGGAAACACCATATATTTT. It yields the protein CATSGSRDRGSISGNTIYF.